The source of this TCR beta chain is a study of blood T cell repertoires in COVID-19. Assay: immunoSEQ multiplex PCR; the TCRdb copy retains only in-frame clones and omits some. This sample carries fewer than 350,000 clones, around 85% of them seen once, and the ten largest clones take about 2.5%. The CDR3 is 15 residues long. J gave up 7 bases and V 4 bases, and 7 bases lay outside the gene matches. Germline lookup yields CDR1 MNHEY and CDR2 SVGAGI. Sample: PBMCs or T cells enriched from blood (not recorded which). The genes are TRBV6-5 and TRBJ1-6; the match to TRBD1 covers 7 bases. The source is a woman in her forties or fifties who had recovered from COVID-19. The CDR3 loop is CASSSLGTENSPLHF. The CDR3 nucleotides are TGTGCCAGCAGTTCACTCGGGACAGAGAATTCACCCCTCCACTTT.